This TCR beta chain was observed in a study of blood T cell repertoires in COVID-19. Authors' methods: Nucleated cell number was recorded as an estimate derived from reference gene primer amplification. TCRdb's table, derived via immunoSEQ multiplex PCR, lists solely in-frame clones and lacks some. That table furnishes V, J and clone size, whereas the DNA furnished D and trimming. The data contain about 71,000 clones, roughly 84% of them singletons. Germline assignment: CDR1 LNHDA and CDR2 SQIVND (reference sequence). The CDR3 extends over 16 amino acids. V shed 3 bases, J shed 2 bases, and the junction held 4 bases outside the gene matches.

Sequencing used peripheral blood. The chain combines TRBV19 with TRBJ2-5, with 12 bases fitting TRBD2. This clonotype was sampled from a man aged 50 to 60 with active COVID-19. In DNA, the CDR3 is TGTGCCAGTAGTATCGGACTAGCGGGGCATCAAGAGACCCAGTACTTC. This sequence encodes CASSIGLAGHQETQYF.